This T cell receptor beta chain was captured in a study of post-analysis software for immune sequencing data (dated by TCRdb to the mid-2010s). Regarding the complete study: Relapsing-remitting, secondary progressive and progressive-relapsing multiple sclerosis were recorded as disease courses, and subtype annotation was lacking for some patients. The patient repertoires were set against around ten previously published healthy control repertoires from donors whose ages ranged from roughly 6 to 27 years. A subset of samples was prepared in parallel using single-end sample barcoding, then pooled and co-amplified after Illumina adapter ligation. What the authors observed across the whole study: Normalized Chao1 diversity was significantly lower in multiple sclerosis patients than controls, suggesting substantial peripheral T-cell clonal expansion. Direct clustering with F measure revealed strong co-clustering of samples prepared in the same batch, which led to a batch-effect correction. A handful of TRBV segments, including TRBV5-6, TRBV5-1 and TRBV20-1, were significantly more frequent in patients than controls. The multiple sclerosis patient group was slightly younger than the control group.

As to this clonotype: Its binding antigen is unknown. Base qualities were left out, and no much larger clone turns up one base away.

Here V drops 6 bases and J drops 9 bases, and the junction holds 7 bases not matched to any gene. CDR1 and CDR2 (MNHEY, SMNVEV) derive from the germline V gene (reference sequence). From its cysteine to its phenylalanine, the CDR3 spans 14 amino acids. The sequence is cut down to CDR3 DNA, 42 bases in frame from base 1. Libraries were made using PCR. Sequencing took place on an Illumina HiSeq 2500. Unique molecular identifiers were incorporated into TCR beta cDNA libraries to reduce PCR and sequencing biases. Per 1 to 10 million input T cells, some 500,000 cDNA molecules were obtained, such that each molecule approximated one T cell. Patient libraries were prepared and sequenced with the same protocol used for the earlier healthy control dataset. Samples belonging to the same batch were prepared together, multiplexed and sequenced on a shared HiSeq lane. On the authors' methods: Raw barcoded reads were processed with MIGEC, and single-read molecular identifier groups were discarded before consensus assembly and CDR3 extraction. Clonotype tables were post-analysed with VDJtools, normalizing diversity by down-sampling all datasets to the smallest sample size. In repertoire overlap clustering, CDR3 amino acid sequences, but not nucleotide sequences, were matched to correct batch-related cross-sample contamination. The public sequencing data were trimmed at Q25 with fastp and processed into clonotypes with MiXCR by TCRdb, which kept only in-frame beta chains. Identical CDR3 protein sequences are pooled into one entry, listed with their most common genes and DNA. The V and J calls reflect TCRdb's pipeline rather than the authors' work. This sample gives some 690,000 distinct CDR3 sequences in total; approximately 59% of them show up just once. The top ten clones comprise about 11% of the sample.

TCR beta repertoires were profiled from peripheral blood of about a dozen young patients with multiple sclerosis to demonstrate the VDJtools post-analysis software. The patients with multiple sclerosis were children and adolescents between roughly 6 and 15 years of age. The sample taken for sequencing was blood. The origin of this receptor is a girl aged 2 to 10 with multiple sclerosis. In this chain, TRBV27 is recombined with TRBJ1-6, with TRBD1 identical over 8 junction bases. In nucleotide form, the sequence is TGTGCCAGCAGCCCAGGGGGCCAAGGTTCACCCCTCCACTTT. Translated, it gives CASSPGGQGSPLHF.